This paragraph covers one T cell receptor (beta chain) sequence. As yet, its antigen is unknown. It was with 60 Vbeta and 13 Jbeta primers that the PCR ran. The table came from immunoSEQ multiplex PCR; TCRdb's copy has only in-frame clones and leaves some out. The sample lists 200,000 or so clones, 70% to 85% occurring once. The sample belongs to a study of cytomegalovirus exposure and HLA in healthy donors. The study, taken as a whole, reports: A few CMV-associated chains proved CMV antigen-specific in vitro. Immune exposure information comprised only CMV serostatus.

The germline V gene has CDR1 MNHEY and CDR2 SVGAGI. V lost 7 bases, J lost 2 bases, and 18 bases lay in between. CDR3 length: 15 amino acids. The sequenced sample was PBMCs. The sequence came from a boy aged 2 to 9 in good health and CMV-seronegative. This chain connects TRBV6-5 to TRBJ2-7, with D maybe TRBD2 (6 bases). Here the CDR3 DNA reads TGTGCCAGCAAGGAGGGGTTTGGGGCCGCCTACGAGCAGTACTTC. It translates to CASKEGFGAAYEQYF.